A selection of T cell receptor beta chains follows, all from one sample in a study of T cell responses to AZD1222 COVID-19 vaccine. Clones were read by immunoSEQ multiplex PCR, and TCRdb kept only the in-frame ones, dropping some. The sample lists more than 70,000 clones; over 75% were seen once. Specimen: peripheral blood, collected on day 0 of AZD1222 vaccination. These receptors were obtained from an adult in good health. The CDR3 runs from the conserved cysteine through the conserved F or W. The D gene is left open where the match is weak. Part of the rows lack a size; the others show once, few, many or a class for expanded clones.

D,V,size,J,DNA,CDR3
TRBD2,TRBV5-4,.,TRBJ2-2,TGTGCCAGCAGCGGACTAGCGGGCGACCTTACCGGGGAGCTGTTTTTT,CASSGLAGDLTGELFF
TRBD1,TRBV18,.,TRBJ2-1,TGTGCCAGCTCACCGGGACAGGGTTGGAATGAGCAGTTCTTC,CASSPGQGWNEQFF
TRBD2,TRBV7-3,.,TRBJ2-2,TGTGCCAGCAGCTTGAGCGGGGCGAACACCGGGGAGCTGTTTTTT,CASSLSGANTGELFF
TRBD2,TRBV9,.,TRBJ2-3,TGTGCCACCAGCCCACTGGCGGGAGGCCGGGGAGATACGCAGTATTTT,CATSPLAGGRGDTQYF
.,TRBV5-4,.,TRBJ1-2,TGTGCCAGCAGCCCCGTGGGGGCCGGATATGGGGATGGCTACACCTTC,CASSPVGAGYGDGYTF
.,TRBV4-1,.,TRBJ1-2,TGCGCCAGCAGCCAAGAATGGGGACAAGGTTTAAGTGGCTACACCTTC,CASSQEWGQGLSGYTF
TRBD1,TRBV6-5,.,TRBJ2-7,TGTGCCAGCAGTCCCCCCGGGACAGTCTACGAGCAGTACTTC,CASSPPGTVYEQYF
.,TRBV19,.,TRBJ1-1,TGTGCCAGTAGTATCACAGGGATGAACACTGAAGCTTTCTTT,CASSITGMNTEAFF
.,TRBV2,.,TRBJ2-7,TGTGCCAGCAGTGAACAGTCAGCCGAGCAGTACTTC,CASSEQSAEQYF
TRBD2,TRBV6-5,.,TRBJ2-7,TGTGCCAGCAGTCGGACTAGCGGGAACTACGAGCAGTACTTC,CASSRTSGNYEQYF
.,TRBV7-8,.,TRBJ1-1,TGTGCCAGCAGCCCAATTATCAGGGATCTTGACTTT,CASSPIIRDLDF
.,TRBV7-2,.,TRBJ2-7,TGTGCCAGCAGCAGAGGGGGGTACGAGCAGTACTTC,CASSRGGYEQYF
.,TRBV5-1,once,TRBJ1-2,TGCGCCAGCAGCTTGGGGGCAATCTATGGCTACACCTTC,CASSLGAIYGYTF
TRBD1,TRBV29-1,.,TRBJ1-2,TGCAGCGTTGCCTTAGCTGGACAGGGACTCTATGGCTACACCTTC,CSVALAGQGLYGYTF
.,TRBV28,.,TRBJ2-1,TGTGCCGCTTCTAACGGGAGTAGGGGTGAGCAGTTCTTC,CAASNGSRGEQFF
.,TRBV29-1,.,TRBJ2-5,TGCAGCGTTGAACGACAGCAAGAGACCCAGTACTTC,CSVERQQETQYF
.,TRBV10-3,few,TRBJ2-7,TGTGCCATCAGTGAATATCGCTCGGAGAACACTATCGAGCAGTACTTC,CAISEYRSENTIEQYF
.,TRBV5-4,.,TRBJ2-7,TGTGCCAGCAGCATTTCTAGCGCTTCGACCTACGAGCAGTACTTC,CASSISSASTYEQYF
.,TRBV5-1,.,TRBJ2-3,TGCGCCAGCAGCTTGGTCACACAGCCCGGCACAGATACGCAGTATTTT,CASSLVTQPGTDTQYF
.,TRBV30,.,TRBJ1-2,TGTGCCTGGAGTTTGGGGTATGGCTACACCTTC,CAWSLGYGYTF
.,TRBV5-1,.,TRBJ1-5,TGCGCCAGCAGCTTGGATGACGGTAGCAATCAGCCCCAGCATTTT,CASSLDDGSNQPQHF
TRBD1,TRBV27,.,TRBJ2-7,TGTGCCAGCAGTTTAACTAAAAACAGGGGGTCCTACGAGCAGTACTTC,CASSLTKNRGSYEQYF